The 32 T cell receptor beta chains below come from one sample, sequenced in a study of control samples from healthy donors and cancer patients. Data came from immunoSEQ multiplex PCR; TCRdb stores just in-frame clones and leaves some out. The data hold some 21,000 clones, with around 85% observed a single time. The sample taken for sequencing was PBMCs. These receptor sequences come from a man aged 60-69 years with head and neck cancer.

Notes on this clone: One end of the junction is discordant with germline, which a read error may explain. The chain couples TRBV7-7 to TRBJ1-6; D is unclear. The CDR3 is 13 amino acids. Germline V gene data show CDR1 as SSHAT and CDR2 as FNYEAQ (reference sequence). The CDR3, as DNA: TGTGCTAGCAGCCACGCCATACTCCCACCCCTCCACTTT. It encodes CASSHAILPPLHF.

The CDR3 coding sequence is TGCGCCAGCAGCCAAGTTGGCAGGGGCAGTCAGCCCCAGCATTTT. It yields the protein CASSQVGRGSQPQHF. V gene TRBV4-1 combines with J gene TRBJ1-5, with a weak D call TRBD1 (6 bases). The V and J ends lost 1 base and 6 bases respectively, with 13 bases between them. The germline V gene has CDR1 MGHRA and CDR2 YSYEKL. The CDR3 is made up of 15 amino acids.

The V call is TRBV13, the J call TRBJ2-7; 11 bases line up with TRBD2. The V gene end was trimmed by 3 bases and the J gene end by 7 bases; junction bases not matched to a gene: 8. CDR1 and CDR2 (germline): PRHDT, FYEKMQ (reference sequence). The CDR3 runs to 15 residues. This CDR3 reads CASSLPGLAVGEQYV. The CDR3 nucleotides read TGTGCCAGCAGCTTGCCGGGACTAGCGGTGGGGGAGCAGTACGTC.

V gene TRBV12-3 or TRBV12-4 combines with J gene TRBJ2-3; no reliable D call. The length of the CDR3 is 12 residues. V dropped 2 bases and J dropped 6 bases, with 6 bases sitting between them. CDR3: CASSLSWDTQYF. The CDR3 coding sequence is TGTGCCAGCAGTTTATCTTGGGATACGCAGTATTTT.

This clone occurred a few times. The V gene is TRBV4-2, the J gene TRBJ2-1, with TRBD2 matching over 11 bases. The V segment lost 4 bases and the J segment 5 bases; nucleotides outside the gene matches: 1. The CDR3 length is 14 residues. Germline V gene sequence: CDR1 LGHNA, CDR2 YNFKEQ. CDR3 protein: CASSRLAGNNEQFF. The CDR3 DNA reads TGTGCCAGCAGCCGACTAGCGGGGAACAATGAGCAGTTCTTC.

With respect to this clone: At one of its ends the junction is not consistent with the germline gene, which may arise from a read error. This chain connects TRBV3-1 (or the pseudogene TRBV3-2) to TRBJ2-7, with D possibly being TRBD2 (6 bases). Germline assignment: CDR1 LGHDT and CDR2 YNNKEL (reference sequence). The CDR3 is 11 residues long. Here the CDR3 DNA reads TGTGCCAGCAGCCAAGATCGGGACTTAGAATTC. Protein sequence: CASSQDRDLEF.

The V gene is TRBV6-5, the J gene TRBJ1-1; weak D call: TRBD1 (6 bases). Germline assignment: CDR1 MNHEY and CDR2 SVGAGI. Trimming removed 10 bases from V and 7 bases from J, with 19 bases in between. The CDR3 length is 13 residues. Here the CDR3 DNA reads TGTGCCACCCAGGGTCAGGGGAGGGGTGAAGCTTTCTTT. Its translation: CATQGQGRGEAFF.

The chain carries TRBV7-9 and TRBJ1-1; TRBD1 might be the D (6 bases). V lost 0 bases to trimming and J lost 5 bases, with 10 bases between them. The CDR3 contains 14 residues. The germline CDR1 and CDR2 sequences are SEHNR and FQNEAQ (reference sequence). The CDR3 DNA sequence: TGTGCCAGCAGCTTAGCAGGGGGGCGGACTGAAGCTTTCTTT. Its translation is CASSLAGGRTEAFF.

The V and J genes are TRBV14 and TRBJ2-3, with D unresolved. Trimming took 5 bases from V and 3 from J, leaving 18 bases between them. Per germline, CDR1 SGHDN and CDR2 FVKESK. The CDR3 totals 16 residues. CDR3: CASSYLVDPRTDTQYF. DNA of the CDR3: TGTGCCAGCAGCTACCTGGTAGACCCAAGGACAGATACGCAGTATTTT.

CDR3 nucleotide sequence: TGTGCCAGTACGGGTTACGGAATCGAGGGGGATGGTGAGGTTGGGGCTTTCTTT. Its protein is CASTGYGIEGDGEVGAFF. The chain links TRBV19 to TRBJ1-1, with a tentative D call TRBD1 (6 bases). CDR3 length equals 18 residues. Trimming removed 7 bases at V and 11 bases at J, with 35 bases between. Germline CDR1 is LNHDA and CDR2 is SQIVND (reference sequence).

The chain carries TRBV7-8 and TRBJ1-2, with a tentative D call TRBD1 (6 bases). The germline V gene has CDR1 SGHVS and CDR2 FQNEAQ. The length of the CDR3 is 15 residues. Trimming took 5 bases from V and 6 from J, leaving 19 bases between them. CDR3 nucleotides: TGTGCCAGCAGCCCGAAACAGGGAAATGGTAATGGCTACACCTTC. It yields the protein CASSPKQGNGNGYTF.

The chain links TRBV19 to TRBJ2-5; 7 bases line up with TRBD2. Germline V gives CDR1 LNHDA, CDR2 SQIVND (reference sequence). V gave up 7 bases and J gave up 5 bases; unmatched junction bases: 7. The CDR3 totals 13 residues. The DNA for the CDR3 is TGTGCCAGTACCCGCCGGGGAGGGGAGACCCAGTACTTC. It yields the protein CASTRRGGETQYF.

This chain uses TRBV2 with TRBJ1-6, with D unclear. V lost 1 base, J lost 6 bases, and 13 bases lay in between. The CDR3 has 16 amino acids. Per the germline V gene, CDR1 is SNHLY and CDR2 is FYNNEI. This CDR3 is CASSEEPGPGNSPLHF. The CDR3 coding sequence is TGTGCCAGCAGTGAAGAACCGGGCCCTGGTAATTCACCCCTCCACTTT.

J is TRBJ2-3 and V is TRBV27, with 8 bases lining up with TRBD2. V gave up 3 bases and J gave up 3 bases; unmatched junction bases: 2. The germline gives CDR1 MNHEY, CDR2 SMNVEV (reference sequence). The CDR3 consists of 14 residues. CDR3 sequence: CASSLGLGTDTQYF. The CDR3 bases are TGTGCCAGCAGTTTGGGACTAGGAACAGATACGCAGTATTTT.

This chain joins TRBV29-1 and TRBJ2-1, with 11 nucleotides matching TRBD2. V lost 3 bases to trimming and J lost 8 bases; unmatched junction nucleotides: 18. The germline gives CDR1 SQVTM, CDR2 ANQGSEA. The CDR3 is 18 residues long. The CDR3: CSVDGASGRITVGDEQFF. DNA for the CDR3: TGCAGCGTTGACGGAGCTAGCGGGAGGATCACCGTTGGGGATGAGCAGTTCTTC.

The chain couples TRBV5-1 to TRBJ2-1, with 9 nucleotides matching TRBD2. CDR1 is SGHRS and CDR2 is YFSETQ in the germline V gene. With V trimmed by 7 bases and J by 8 bases, 13 bases remained unmatched. The CDR3 runs 15 residues. The CDR3 DNA reads TGCGCCAGCGGGCTAGCGGGACCCTTCGAGGATGAGCAGTTCTTC. As protein: CASGLAGPFEDEQFF.

The chain carries TRBV19 and TRBJ1-5; D unclear. Deletions cut 8 bases from V and 2 bases from J, with 10 bases between. This CDR3 region has 13 residues. The germline V gene encodes CDR1 LNHDA and CDR2 SQIVND (reference sequence). CDR3 DNA: TGTGCCAGTGCGTGGGAGGGCAATCAGCCCCAGCATTTT. Protein sequence: CASAWEGNQPQHF.

This chain links TRBV19 with TRBJ1-1; 7 bases are a match to TRBD1. V lost 4 bases, J lost 7 bases, and 6 bases stayed unmatched. This CDR3 spans 13 amino acids. Germline V lookup: CDR1 LNHDA, CDR2 SQIVND (reference sequence). CDR3 loop: CASSRGQNLEAFF. The CDR3 bases are TGTGCCAGTAGTAGGGGACAGAACCTTGAAGCTTTCTTT.

J is TRBJ1-4 and V is TRBV11-2; 8 nucleotides match TRBD1. The CDR3 covers 13 residues. The germline V gene has CDR1 SGHAT and CDR2 FQNNGV. V gave up 3 bases and J gave up 15 bases; unmatched junction bases: 9. CDR3 protein: CASSFDPGQGLFF. For the CDR3, the DNA is TGTGCCAGCAGCTTCGACCCCGGACAGGGTTTGTTTTTT. The whole variable domain, remainder taken from reference TRBV11-2 and TRBJ1-4, is EAGVAQSPRYKIIEKRQSVAFWCNPISGHATLYWYQQILGQGPKLLIQFQNNGVVDDSQLPKDRFSAERLKGVDSTLKIQPAKLEDSAVYLCASSFDPGQGLFFGSGTQLSVL.

Turning to this clone: An end of the junction differs from the germline gene, which may be a read error. The CDR3 sequence: CASSQGLRGRFF. CDR3 in DNA: TGTGCCAGCAGTCAGGGGCTTAGAGGTCGTTTTTTT. The gene calls are TRBV12-3 or TRBV12-4 and TRBJ1-1; possibly TRBD1 for D (6 bases). The CDR3 has 12 amino acids.

The chain is built from TRBV29-1 and TRBJ2-5; D unclear. The germline V and J ends were trimmed by 3 bases and 5 bases, with 13 bases remaining between them. The CDR3 sequence is 13 residues long. Germline V lookup: CDR1 SQVTM, CDR2 ANQGSEA. CDR3 sequence (DNA): TGCAGCGTTGATAACTTGAAGAGGGAGACCCAGTACTTC. It yields the protein CSVDNLKRETQYF.

V and J are TRBV2 and TRBJ2-5; 14 bases are shared with TRBD2. The CDR3 spans 18 residues. CDR1 and CDR2 from the germline V gene are SNHLY and FYNNEI. With V trimmed by 6 bases and J by 2 bases, 11 bases remained unmatched. CDR3 sequence reads: CASSAGTSGRMWQETQYF. The CDR3 DNA is TGTGCCAGCAGCGCCGGGACTAGCGGGAGAATGTGGCAAGAGACCCAGTACTTC.

The chain combines TRBV10-3 with TRBJ2-1, with 7 bases fitting TRBD1. The CDR3 contains 19 residues. With V trimmed by 0 bases and J by 9 bases, 20 bases remained unmatched. Per the germline V gene, CDR1 is ENHRY and CDR2 is SYGVKD. CDR3 protein: CAISESTRGRRNTHGEQFF. The DNA for the CDR3 is TGTGCCATCAGTGAGTCGACAAGGGGGCGAAGGAACACACACGGTGAGCAGTTCTTC.

V and J are TRBV11-2 and TRBJ2-7; a weak D match, TRBD1 (5 bases). Germline values: CDR1 SGHAT, CDR2 FQNNGV. V was clipped by 1 base and J by 6 bases, with 16 bases between them. The CDR3 sequence is 15 residues long. Here the CDR3 reads CASSLGTDRKGEQYV. The CDR3 nucleotides are TGTGCCAGCAGCTTAGGAACCGACAGAAAAGGCGAGCAGTACGTC.

V and J are TRBV5-1 and TRBJ1-1; tentatively, D is TRBD1 (5 bases). V was pared by 2 bases and J by 1 base, with 9 bases between. This CDR3 is 14 amino acids long. The V gene's germline CDR1 is SGHRS and CDR2 YFSETQ. The chain's CDR3 is CASSFDSSNTEAFF. CDR3 nucleotides: TGCGCCAGCAGCTTCGACAGCTCGAACACTGAAGCTTTCTTT.

The genes are TRBV7-8 and TRBJ2-5; TRBD2 matches at 9 bases. The V and J ends lost 2 bases and 4 bases, in that order; junction bases with no gene match: 8. Germline V lookup: CDR1 SGHVS, CDR2 FQNEAQ. The CDR3 is 16 residues long. The CDR3 region is CASSLSGLAWGETQYF. In nucleotides, the CDR3 is TGTGCCAGCAGCTTATCGGGACTAGCCTGGGGAGAGACCCAGTACTTC. Supplemented by reference TRBV7-8 and TRBJ2-5, the full variable domain reads GAGVSQSPRYKVAKRGQDVALRCDPISGHVSLFWYQQALGQGPEFLTYFQNEAQLDKSGLPSDRFFAERPEGSVSTLKIQRTQQEDSAVYLCASSLSGLAWGETQYFGPGTRLLVL.

The gene calls are TRBV4-1 and TRBJ2-7; D perhaps matches TRBD1 (6 bases). V was trimmed by 8 bases and J by 0 bases, leaving 11 bases between them. The CDR3 extends over 13 amino acids. Germline V lookup: CDR1 MGHRA, CDR2 YSYEKL. The CDR3 spells CASSEGDSYEQYF. As DNA, the CDR3 is TGCGCCAGCTCCGAGGGGGACTCCTACGAGCAGTACTTC.

The chain is built from TRBV7-3 and TRBJ2-3; 7 bases are shared with TRBD1. The CDR3 consists of 15 residues. With 0 bases clipped from V and 5 bases from J, the junction kept 5 bases outside the gene matches. CDR1 is SGHTA, CDR2 FQGTGA, per germline. The CDR3 protein is CASSLTQGELDTQYF. The CDR3 bases are TGTGCCAGCAGCTTAACCCAGGGGGAGTTAGATACGCAGTATTTT.

This sequence joins TRBV7-9 and TRBJ1-5; D is possibly TRBD1 (5 bases). The CDR3 has 12 residues. Germline CDR1 and CDR2: SEHNR and FQNEAQ (reference sequence). V was pared by 5 bases and J by 9 bases, with 11 bases between. This CDR3 reads CASSPSGGPQHF. In nucleotides, the CDR3 is TGTGCCAGCAGCCCATCGGGGGGGCCCCAGCATTTT.

V usage is TRBV19 and J usage is TRBJ1-1, with no clear D. The CDR3 runs 12 residues. Germline V gives CDR1 LNHDA, CDR2 SQIVND (reference sequence). Trimming pared 6 bases from V and 4 bases from J, leaving 9 bases between. CDR3 residues: CASSLGSTEAFF. The CDR3 DNA follows: TGTGCCAGTAGCCTAGGGAGCACTGAAGCTTTCTTT.

This clone came up once. V and J are TRBV15 and TRBJ2-1, with TRBD2 matching 7 bases. The CDR3 consists of 15 residues. The germline CDR1 and CDR2 sequences are LNHNV and YYDKDF (reference sequence). The trim removed 9 bases at V and 6 bases at J, leaving 14 bases unmatched. The CDR3 nucleotides are TGTGCCACGGGGGAAGATGGGGGAGGGAGCAATGAGCAGTTCTTC. The encoded protein is CATGEDGGGSNEQFF.

This chain joins TRBV9 and TRBJ2-3; 10 nucleotides line up with TRBD2. V trimming: 3 bases; J trimming: 6 bases; junction bases outside the gene matches: 7. The CDR3 loop spans 15 amino acids. CDR1 is SGDLS and CDR2 is YYNGEE in the germline V gene. The DNA for the CDR3 is TGTGCCAGCAGCGCTCCTAGCGGGGGCGCGGATACGCAGTATTTT. It specifies CASSAPSGGADTQYF.